This paragraph covers one TCR beta chain sequence. What antigen it recognizes has not been identified. No clone much larger than this one lies a single base away; base qualities are absent. From the cysteine up to the phenylalanine, the CDR3 has a length of 18 residues. The read is trimmed to its CDR3 DNA, 54 bases read in frame from base 1. V is clipped by 0 bases and J by 2 bases, and the sequence between their germline boundaries is 18 bases long. From the germline V gene, CDR1 is SGDLS and CDR2 is YYNGEE. These data originate in a study of blood T cell repertoires in COVID-19 (TCRdb year 2020). Regarding the research as a whole: Samples from collaborators originated in the United States, Italy and Spain and spanned both the acute and convalescent phases of COVID-19. The repertoires were released in a freely available public database intended as a resource for research on the immune response to SARS-CoV-2. Where HLA class I and class II types were available, the types were taken from metadata supplied by the sample provider, not from assay-based typing. The samples were drawn from two sources: the first 160 participants of the ongoing ImmuneRACE study, and 950 to 1,500 subjects contributed by 6 global collaborators. Subjects who had been exposed to COVID-19, were actively infected with it, or had recovered from it provided the deeply sampled blood TCRbeta repertoires that made up the dataset. The material from the prospective study consisted of cDNA or gDNA derived from T cells, B-cell-depleted T cells, or PBMCs. Nearly every sample came with metadata listing a de-identified subject ID, COVID-19 status, age in years and sex.

Another Seattle source contributed samples from volunteer blood donors who had recovered from COVID-19. Whole blood was collected in K2EDTA tubes by collaborating institutions according to the institutions' own protocols. For TCRbeta analysis, collaborators shipped samples as frozen whole blood, isolated PBMCs, or DNA extracted from either of those sample types. TCRbeta CDR3 regions were amplified from genomic DNA by means of the immunoSEQ Assay, a bias-controlled multiplex PCR. The paper's processing steps were these. The number of nucleated cells in each sample was estimated from the amplification of reference gene primers within the assay. To quantify the absolute abundance of each unique TCRbeta CDR3 rearrangement, sequence reads were collapsed and filtered. For each sample, productive Simpson clonality was calculated as the square root of Simpson's diversity index over productive rearrangements. TCRdb took over this immuneACCESS table, retaining in-frame rearrangements with V and J assigned. Such tables are incomplete; in checked studies, under half of the missing clones stem from an unresolved V gene, and the remainder is unexplained. V, J and clone size are those of that table, while D and trimming were read from the DNA. This sample comprises roughly 71,000 clones, 75% to 85% of them detected only once. The ten largest clonotypes hold around a sixth of the sample.

On the study overall, not on this receptor specifically: Clinical and demographic metadata were provided uncurated, with the amount varying by source and participant.

The sequence was collected from a man between 65 and 79 years old who had recovered from COVID-19. Material: peripheral blood. The V and J genes are TRBV9 and TRBJ1-5, with the D gene not clear enough to name. The DNA sequence is TGTGCCAGCAGCGTAGTGGTTTGCAGAACCGGGGGCAATCAGCCCCAGCATTTT. Translated, it gives CASSVVVCRTGGNQPQHF.